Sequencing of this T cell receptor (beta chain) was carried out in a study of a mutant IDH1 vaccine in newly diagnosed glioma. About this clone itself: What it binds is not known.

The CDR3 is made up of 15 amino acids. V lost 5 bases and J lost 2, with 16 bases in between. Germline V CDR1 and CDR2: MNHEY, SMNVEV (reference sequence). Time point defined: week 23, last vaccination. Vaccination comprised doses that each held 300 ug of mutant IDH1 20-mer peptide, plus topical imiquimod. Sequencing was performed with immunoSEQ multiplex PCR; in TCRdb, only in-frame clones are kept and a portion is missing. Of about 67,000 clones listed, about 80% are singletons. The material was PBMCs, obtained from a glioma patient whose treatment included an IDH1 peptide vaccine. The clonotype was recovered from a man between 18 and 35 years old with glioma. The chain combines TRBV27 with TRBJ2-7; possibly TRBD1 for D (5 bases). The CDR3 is CASSQETAETYEQYF. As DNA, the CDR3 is TGTGCCAGCAGTCAAGAGACAGCAGAGACCTACGAGCAGTACTTC.